One and the same sample provided the 20 T cell receptor beta chains below, sequenced in a study of cytomegalovirus exposure and HLA in healthy donors. This PCR relied on a set of 60 Vbeta primers and 13 Jbeta primers. The assay was immunoSEQ multiplex PCR, and TCRdb's table has in-frame clones only and misses some. The sample has 130,000 or so clones, around 8.5% seen once. Specimen: PBMCs. The receptor set was obtained from a man aged 40-49 years in good health and CMV-seronegative.

This clone was observed a few times. The J gene is TRBJ2-7, the V gene TRBV6-5, with 10 bases aligning to TRBD1. Germline V gene sequence: CDR1 MNHEY, CDR2 SVGAGI. The CDR3 extends over 14 amino acids. The V gene end was trimmed by 7 bases and the J gene end by 1 base; junction bases not matched to a gene: 4. The CDR3 bases are TGTGCCAGCACCGACAGGGGGCGATCCTACGAGCAGTACTTC. Translation gives CASTDRGRSYEQYF.

With respect to this clone: The same CDR3 also results from other DNA sequences found in this sample. The V and J genes are TRBV6-1 and TRBJ1-1, with D possibly matching TRBD1 (5 bases). Germline values: CDR1 MNHNS, CDR2 SASEGT. V was clipped by 8 bases and J by 1 base, with 14 bases between them. The CDR3 is 14 residues long. The CDR3 DNA follows: TGTGCCAGCCCCTTACAGGACCGGAACACTGAAGCTTTCTTT. Protein sequence: CASPLQDRNTEAFF.

This clone came up a few times. This chain links TRBV5-4 with TRBJ2-2, with TRBD2 matching over 9 bases. Germline V gene sequence: CDR1 SGHNT, CDR2 YYREEE (reference sequence). The CDR3 has 17 residues. The junction had 10 bases not matched to a gene; V was cut back by 0 bases and J by 7 bases. The CDR3 region is CASSLARGGAGVGELFF. The CDR3 DNA reads TGTGCCAGCAGCTTGGCTCGCGGGGGGGCCGGGGTCGGGGAGCTGTTTTTT.

This clone has a count of ten or more. The rearrangement uses TRBV25-1 and TRBJ2-2, with 10 bases matching TRBD1. This CDR3 has 15 residues. CDR1 and CDR2 (germline): MGHDK, SYGVNS. J gave up 3 bases and V 4 bases, and 2 bases lay outside the gene matches. CDR3 protein: CASSVGTGDTGELFF. CDR3 in DNA: TGTGCCAGCAGTGTAGGGACAGGGGACACCGGGGAGCTGTTTTTT.

The V and J genes are TRBV6-1 and TRBJ2-2, with TRBD1 identical over 7 bases. This CDR3 comprises 14 residues. Germline CDR1 reads MNHNS; CDR2 reads SASEGT. After removal of 7 bases from V and 6 bases from J, the junction contained 8 bases not matched to a gene. Here the CDR3 reads CASTRDRDSGELFF. The CDR3 DNA reads as TGTGCCAGCACCAGGGACAGAGATTCCGGGGAGCTGTTTTTT.

In this sample, this clone turned up a few times. The chain uses TRBV4-1 and TRBJ1-5; weak D call: TRBD1 (5 bases). V lost 1 base to trimming and J lost 1 base, with 8 bases between them. This CDR3 has 15 residues. Germline CDR1 MGHRA, CDR2 YSYEKL. The CDR3 here is CASSQGQGSNQPQHF. The CDR3 DNA reads as TGCGCCAGCAGCCAAGGGCAGGGAAGCAATCAGCCCCAGCATTTT.

The chain links TRBV15 to TRBJ2-2, with unresolved D. V was clipped by 0 bases and J by 4 bases, with 9 bases between them. Germline V lookup: CDR1 LNHNV, CDR2 YYDKDF (reference sequence). The CDR3 contains 15 residues. In nucleotides, the CDR3 is TGTGCCACCAGCAGAGATTCCGGGTTCACCGGGGAGCTGTTTTTT. Translation gives CATSRDSGFTGELFF.

J is TRBJ2-6 and V is TRBV5-1; D is uncertain. V was cut by 4 bases and J by 0 bases, with 5 bases left in between. This CDR3 has 14 residues. CDR1 SGHRS and CDR2 YFSETQ come from the germline V gene. The CDR3 reads CASSTASGANVLTF. The CDR3 DNA follows: TGCGCCAGCAGCACAGCCTCTGGGGCCAACGTCCTGACTTTC.

This clone was counted between two and nine times. The rearrangement uses TRBV7-2 and TRBJ2-2; a possible D gene is TRBD1 (5 bases). The germline V gene encodes CDR1 SGHTA and CDR2 FQGNSA. The CDR3 covers 13 residues. V lost 3 bases and J 5 bases, leaving 7 bases between the germline ends. The CDR3 DNA reads as TGTGCCAGCAGCTTTGCAGGGACCGGGGAGCTGTTTTTT. Amino acid sequence: CASSFAGTGELFF.

The chain uses TRBV6-6 and TRBJ2-3; 10 bases are a match to TRBD2. Per the germline V gene, CDR1 is MNHNY and CDR2 is SVGAGI (reference sequence). The V and J ends lost 4 bases and 3 bases, in that order; junction bases with no gene match: 4. The CDR3 contains 15 residues. The CDR3 DNA follows: TGTGCCAGCAGTTCTAGCGGGGGAGGAACAGATACGCAGTATTTT. Protein product: CASSSSGGGTDTQYF.

Only a few counts were recorded for this clone. The chain uses TRBV5-1 and TRBJ1-2; 8 nucleotides align to TRBD1. This CDR3 has 16 amino acids. Germline lookup yields CDR1 SGHRS and CDR2 YFSETQ. J gave up 7 bases and V 0 bases, and 11 bases lay outside the gene matches. The CDR3 nucleotides read TGCGCCAGCAGCTTGGGAAGGGACAGGATGTCGGCTGGCTACACCTTC. Translated, it gives CASSLGRDRMSAGYTF.

In this sample, this clone turned up a few times. This chain joins TRBV9 and TRBJ1-3; a possible D gene is TRBD1 (6 bases). V gave up 0 bases and J gave up 6 bases, with 16 bases separating them. Germline V gene sequence: CDR1 SGDLS, CDR2 YYNGEE. This CDR3 is 16 amino acids long. The CDR3 sequence is CASSVGAGAFENTIYF. The CDR3 nucleotides read TGTGCCAGCAGCGTAGGGGCGGGGGCTTTCGAAAACACCATATATTTT.

This clone came up a few times. The chain carries TRBV6-6 and TRBJ1-2; D is perhaps TRBD1 (5 bases). CDR1 is MNHNY, CDR2 SVGAGI, per germline (reference sequence). The CDR3 runs 16 residues. V was pared by 1 base and J by 1 base, with 13 bases between. CDR3 loop: CASSYLGQGNNYGYTF. The DNA of the CDR3 is TGTGCCAGCAGTTACTTGGGGCAGGGTAATAACTATGGCTACACCTTC.

This chain uses TRBV6-6 with TRBJ2-2; D remains unclear. From germline, CDR1 is MNHNY and CDR2 SVGAGI (reference sequence). V was clipped by 7 bases and J by 4 bases, with 10 bases between them. The length of the CDR3 is 13 residues. CDR3 DNA sequence: TGTGCCAGCACAGGCTCCGGCACCGGGGAGCTGTTTTTT. Translating gives CASTGSGTGELFF.

This rearrangement joins TRBV9 to TRBJ1-4; D not resolved. This CDR3 has 15 amino acids. Trimming cost V 4 bases and J 7 bases, with 17 bases left between them. Germline V gene sequence: CDR1 SGDLS, CDR2 YYNGEE. The CDR3 coding sequence is TGTGCCAGCAGCCATGGCGCGGATGTTAGTGAAAAACTGTTTTTT. The encoded protein is CASSHGADVSEKLFF.

The table lists this clone with a few counts. V and J are TRBV30 and TRBJ2-7; TRBD1 matches at 12 bases. This CDR3 is built from 15 residues. The V gene's germline CDR1 is GTSNPN and CDR2 SVGIG (reference sequence). V lost 3 bases to trimming and J lost 5 bases; unmatched junction nucleotides: 8. DNA of the CDR3: TGTGCCTGGAGCGGGGACAGGGGGCGAATCAACGAGCAGTACTTC. As protein: CAWSGDRGRINEQYF.

There are a few counts of this clone. DNA for the CDR3: TGTGCCAGCAGCCCCGGGACAGTGAACACTGAAGCTTTCTTT. It is translated as CASSPGTVNTEAFF. The chain is built from TRBV11-2 and TRBJ1-1; 7 bases match TRBD1. Germline lookup yields CDR1 SGHAT and CDR2 FQNNGV. With 5 bases clipped from V and 0 bases from J, the junction kept 3 bases outside the gene matches. The length of the CDR3 is 14 residues.

The sample holds a few counts of this clone. The chain is built from TRBV2 and TRBJ2-5; 9 bases are a match to TRBD2. The CDR3 loop spans 15 amino acids. Unmatched junction bases numbered 10, after V lost 3 bases and J lost 8 bases. Germline values: CDR1 SNHLY, CDR2 FYNNEI. DNA for the CDR3: TGTGCCAGCAGTGATTTAGGGACTAGCCGGTATACCCAGTACTTC. Translation: CASSDLGTSRYTQYF.

In its sample, this clone was seen a few times. The rearrangement links TRBV9 to TRBJ1-2, with 9 bases matching TRBD1. The ends lost 6 bases at V and 7 bases at J; junction bases unmatched: 10. The germline CDR1 and CDR2 sequences are SGDLS and YYNGEE. The CDR3 covers 14 residues. The CDR3 DNA reads TGTGCCAGCACCACAGGGGGCGCTTACCTTGGCTACACCTTC. Protein: CASTTGGAYLGYTF. Looking up the rest from reference TRBV9 and TRBJ1-2 gives the full variable domain: DSGVTQTPKHLITATGQRVTLRCSPRSGDLSVYWYQQSLDQGLQFLIQYYNGEERAKGNILERFSAQQFPDLHSELNLSSLELGDSALYFCASTTGGAYLGYTFGSGTRLTVV.

This clone was counted at least ten times. The chain links TRBV4-1 to TRBJ1-2; no definite D call. The germline V gene has CDR1 MGHRA and CDR2 YSYEKL. Trimming pared 0 bases from V and 4 bases from J, leaving 15 bases between. This CDR3 has 16 residues. The CDR3 loop reads CASSQDLNSASYGYTF. The CDR3 region has the DNA TGCGCCAGCAGCCAAGATCTTAACAGTGCCTCCTATGGCTACACCTTC.